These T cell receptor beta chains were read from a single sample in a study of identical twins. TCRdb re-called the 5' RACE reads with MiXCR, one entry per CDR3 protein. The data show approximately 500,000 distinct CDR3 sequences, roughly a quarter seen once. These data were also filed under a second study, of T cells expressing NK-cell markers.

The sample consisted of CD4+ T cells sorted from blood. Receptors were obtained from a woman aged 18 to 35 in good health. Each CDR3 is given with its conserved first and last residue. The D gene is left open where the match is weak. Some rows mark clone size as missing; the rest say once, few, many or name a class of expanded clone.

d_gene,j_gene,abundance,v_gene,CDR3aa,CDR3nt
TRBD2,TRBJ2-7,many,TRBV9,CASSVDSRTREGEQYF,TGTGCCAGCAGCGTAGACTCCCGGACTAGAGAGGGGGAGCAGTACTTC
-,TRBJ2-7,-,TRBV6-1,CASSSVGLSYYEQYF,TGTGCCAGCAGCTCGGTGGGGCTTTCCTACTACGAGCAGTACTTC
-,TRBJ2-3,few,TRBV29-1,CSVAIPDTQYF,TGCAGCGTTGCAATTCCAGATACGCAGTATTTT
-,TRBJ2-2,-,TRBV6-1,CAILPGFTGELFF,TGTGCCATCCTACCAGGGTTCACCGGGGAGCTGTTTTTT
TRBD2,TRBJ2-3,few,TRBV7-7,CASSPGLAGGQTDTQYF,TGTGCTAGCAGCCCGGGACTAGCGGGGGGCCAGACAGATACGCAGTATTTT
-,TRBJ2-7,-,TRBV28,CASTSQGYEQYF,TGTGCCAGCACTTCACAGGGCTACGAGCAGTACTTC
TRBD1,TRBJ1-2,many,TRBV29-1,CSVEDRVQGQGYTF,TGCAGCGTTGAAGATCGGGTACAGGGGCAGGGCTACACCTTC
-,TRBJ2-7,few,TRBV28,CASSLRNYEQYF,TGTGCCAGCAGTTTAAGGAACTACGAGCAGTACTTC
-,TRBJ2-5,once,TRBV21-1,CASRAPGTSVTSGETQYF,TGTGCCAGCAGAGCCCCGGGGACTAGCGTTACCTCCGGGGAGACCCAGTACTTC
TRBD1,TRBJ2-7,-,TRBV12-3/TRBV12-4,CASSRDSRYEQYF,TGTGCCAGCAGTCGGGACAGCCGATACGAGCAGTACTTC
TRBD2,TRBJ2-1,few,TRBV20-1,CSARDPRTSGMNEQFF,TGCAGTGCTAGAGACCCCAGGACTAGCGGAATGAATGAGCAGTTCTTC
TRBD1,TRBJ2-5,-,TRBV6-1,CASRPPGTGETQYF,TGTGCCAGCAGACCTCCCGGGACAGGAGAGACCCAGTACTTC
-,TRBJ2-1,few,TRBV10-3,CANRDEIYNEQFF,TGTGCCAACCGGGACGAGATTTACAATGAGCAGTTCTTC
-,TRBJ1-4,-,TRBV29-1,CSVIAIFNEKLFF,TGCAGCGTTATCGCGATCTTTAATGAAAAACTGTTTTTT
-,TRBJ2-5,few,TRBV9,CASSVDAGEETQYF,TGTGCCAGCAGCGTAGATGCAGGGGAAGAGACCCAGTACTTC
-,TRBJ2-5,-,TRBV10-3,CAIRGRETQYF,TGTGCCATCAGGGGACGCGAGACCCAGTACTTC
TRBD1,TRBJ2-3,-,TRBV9,CASSVEGAADGDTQYF,TGTGCCAGCAGCGTAGAGGGGGCTGCTGACGGGGATACGCAGTATTTT
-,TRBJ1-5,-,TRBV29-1,CSVRVGGSQPQHF,TGCAGCGTTCGGGTAGGGGGTTCGCAGCCCCAGCATTTT
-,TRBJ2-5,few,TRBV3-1,CASSQRGKETQYF,TGTGCCAGCAGCCAGAGGGGGAAAGAGACCCAGTACTTC
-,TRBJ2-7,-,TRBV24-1,CATSDSSLAGDYEQYF,TGTGCCACCAGTGATTCCAGCCTAGCTGGCGACTACGAGCAGTACTTC
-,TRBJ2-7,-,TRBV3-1,CASSQRGAGEQYF,TGTGCCAGCAGCCAAAGGGGAGCCGGCGAGCAGTACTTC
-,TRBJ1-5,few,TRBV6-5,CASSYSRLSGPQHF,TGTGCCAGCAGTTACTCGCGCCTCAGTGGGCCCCAGCATTTT
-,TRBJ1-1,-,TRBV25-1,CASSEREQVAEAFF,TGTGCCAGCAGTGAAAGGGAACAAGTCGCTGAAGCTTTCTTT
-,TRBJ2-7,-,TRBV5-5,CASSLGTQLAYEQYF,TGTGCCAGCAGCTTGGGAACCCAACTGGCCTACGAGCAGTACTTC
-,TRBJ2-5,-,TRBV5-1,CASSFSGQQETQYF,TGCGCCAGCAGCTTCAGCGGGCAACAAGAGACCCAGTACTTC
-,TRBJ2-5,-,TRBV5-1,CASKSWGARETQYF,TGCGCCAGCAAATCGTGGGGGGCACGGGAGACCCAGTACTTC
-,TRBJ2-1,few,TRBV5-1,CASSLTSTRVPNEQFF,TGCGCCAGCAGCTTGACCTCGACGCGGGTACCCAATGAGCAGTTCTTC
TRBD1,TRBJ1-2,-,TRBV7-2,CASTSDRGYGYTF,TGTGCCAGCACCTCCGACAGGGGCTATGGCTACACCTTC
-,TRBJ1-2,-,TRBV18,CASSSRGRDYGYTF,TGTGCCAGCTCATCTAGGGGTCGGGACTATGGCTACACCTTC
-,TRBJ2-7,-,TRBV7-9,CASSPTWTEGGEQYF,TGTGCCAGCAGCCCTACATGGACCGAAGGTGGTGAGCAGTACTTC
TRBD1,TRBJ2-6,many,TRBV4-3,CASSPQGAVGANVLTF,TGCGCCAGCAGCCCACAGGGGGCGGTTGGGGCCAACGTCCTGACTTTC